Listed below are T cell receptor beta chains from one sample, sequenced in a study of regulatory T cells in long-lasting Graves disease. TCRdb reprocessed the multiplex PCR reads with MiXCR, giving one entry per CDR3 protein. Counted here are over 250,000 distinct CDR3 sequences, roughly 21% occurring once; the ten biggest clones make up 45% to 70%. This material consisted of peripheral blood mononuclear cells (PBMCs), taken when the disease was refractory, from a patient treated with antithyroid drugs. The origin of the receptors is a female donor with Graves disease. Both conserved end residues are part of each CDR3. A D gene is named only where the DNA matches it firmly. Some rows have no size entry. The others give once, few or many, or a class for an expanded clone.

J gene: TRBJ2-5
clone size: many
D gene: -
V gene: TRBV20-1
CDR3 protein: CSAGGTVAETQYF
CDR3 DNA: TGCAGTGCTGGAGGGACAGTAGCAGAGACCCAGTACTTC

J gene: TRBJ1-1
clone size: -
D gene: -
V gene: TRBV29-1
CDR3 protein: CSVGVGWNTEAFF
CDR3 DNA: TGCAGCGTTGGGGTCGGTTGGAACACTGAAGCTTTCTTT

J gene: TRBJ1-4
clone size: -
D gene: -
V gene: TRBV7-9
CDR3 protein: CASSNWGGGTNEKLFF
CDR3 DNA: TGTGCCAGCAGCAACTGGGGGGGCGGAACTAATGAAAAACTGTTTTTT

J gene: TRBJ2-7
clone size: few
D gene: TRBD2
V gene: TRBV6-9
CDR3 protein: CASSYSSPREGFSYEQYF
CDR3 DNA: TGTGCCAGCAGTTATTCCTCCCCGCGGGAGGGTTTTAGTTACGAGCAGTACTTC

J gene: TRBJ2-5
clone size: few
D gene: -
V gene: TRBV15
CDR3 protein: CATREDRETQYF
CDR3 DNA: TGTGCCACCAGAGAAGACCGGGAGACCCAGTACTTC

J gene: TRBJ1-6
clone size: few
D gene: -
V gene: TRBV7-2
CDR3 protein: CASSRGPGSGSPLHF
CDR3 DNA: TGTGCCAGCAGTAGAGGGCCCGGGAGTGGATCACCCCTCCACTTT

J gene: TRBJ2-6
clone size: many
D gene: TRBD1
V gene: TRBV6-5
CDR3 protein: CASSYRQGQSSRSGANVLTF
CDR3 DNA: TGTGCCAGCAGTTACCGCCAGGGACAGTCGTCTCGCTCTGGGGCCAACGTCCTGACTTTC

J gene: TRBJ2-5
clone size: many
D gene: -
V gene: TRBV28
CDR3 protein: CASSSGLGETQYF
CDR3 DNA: TGTGCCAGCAGTTCCGGGCTGGGAGAGACCCAGTACTTC

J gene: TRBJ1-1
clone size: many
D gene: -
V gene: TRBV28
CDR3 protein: CASSLVTFEAFF
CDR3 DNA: TGTGCCAGCAGTTTGGTAACGTTTGAAGCTTTCTTT

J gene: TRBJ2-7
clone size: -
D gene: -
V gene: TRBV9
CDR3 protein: CASSVDVGAAYEQYF
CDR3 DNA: TGTGCCAGCAGCGTAGATGTGGGAGCGGCCTACGAGCAGTACTTC

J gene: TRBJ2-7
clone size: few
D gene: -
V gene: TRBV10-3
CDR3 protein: CATKGSEGSDYEQYF
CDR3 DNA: TGTGCCACAAAAGGCTCGGAGGGGTCTGACTACGAGCAGTACTTC

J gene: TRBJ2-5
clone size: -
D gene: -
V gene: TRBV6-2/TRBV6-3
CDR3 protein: CASTAGGAGETQYF
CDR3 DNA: TGTGCCAGCACCGCCGGTGGGGCGGGAGAGACCCAGTACTTC

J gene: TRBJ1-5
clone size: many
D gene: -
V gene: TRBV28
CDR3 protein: CASSPHRQPQHF
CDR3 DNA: TGTGCCAGCAGTCCTCACCGCCAGCCCCAGCATTTT

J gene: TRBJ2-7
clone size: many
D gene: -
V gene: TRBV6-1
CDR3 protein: CATGRTGLSYEQYF
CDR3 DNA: TGTGCCACCGGCCGAACAGGACTCTCCTACGAGCAGTACTTC

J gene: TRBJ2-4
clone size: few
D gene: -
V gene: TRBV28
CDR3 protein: CASSSFRGRSKNIQYF
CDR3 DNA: TGTGCCAGCAGTTCATTCAGGGGACGGTCCAAAAACATTCAGTACTTC

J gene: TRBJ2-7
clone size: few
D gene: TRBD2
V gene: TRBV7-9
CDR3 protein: CASRDGLAGPSEQYF
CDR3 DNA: TGTGCCAGCAGGGACGGACTAGCGGGACCGTCCGAGCAGTACTTC

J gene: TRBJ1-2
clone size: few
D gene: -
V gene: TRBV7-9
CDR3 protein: CASSPRGGQGYGYTF
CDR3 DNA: TGTGCCAGCAGCCCCCGCGGAGGGCAGGGCTATGGCTACACCTTC

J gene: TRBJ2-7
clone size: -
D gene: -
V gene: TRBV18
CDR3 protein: CASSPRLETYEQYF
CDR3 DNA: TGTGCCAGCTCACCACGGCTAGAAACCTACGAGCAGTACTTC

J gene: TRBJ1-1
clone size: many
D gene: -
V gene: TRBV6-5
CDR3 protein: CASSYSNGDTEAFF
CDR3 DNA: TGTGCCAGCAGTTACTCAAACGGGGACACTGAAGCTTTCTTT

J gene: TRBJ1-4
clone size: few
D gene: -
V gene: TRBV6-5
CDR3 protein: CASSSGGASALGEKLFF
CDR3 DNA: TGTGCCAGCAGTTCTGGGGGGGCAAGCGCCCTCGGTGAAAAACTGTTTTTT

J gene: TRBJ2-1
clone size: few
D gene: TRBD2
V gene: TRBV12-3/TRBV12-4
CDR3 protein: CASSLSGTSGDEQFF
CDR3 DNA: TGTGCCAGCAGTTTATCCGGGACTAGCGGGGATGAGCAGTTCTTC

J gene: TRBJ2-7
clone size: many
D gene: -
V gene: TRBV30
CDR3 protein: CAWSVGGATYEQYF
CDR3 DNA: TGTGCCTGGAGTGTAGGGGGGGCTACCTACGAGCAGTACTTC

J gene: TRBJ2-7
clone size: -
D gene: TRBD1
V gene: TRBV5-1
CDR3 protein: CASSLMAGGGEQYF
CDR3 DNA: TGCGCCAGCAGCCTAATGGCAGGGGGCGGCGAGCAGTACTTC

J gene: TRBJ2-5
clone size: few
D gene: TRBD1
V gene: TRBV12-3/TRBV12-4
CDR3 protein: CASTRGRGGETQYF
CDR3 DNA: TGTGCCAGCACCAGGGGGCGAGGGGGAGAGACCCAGTACTTC

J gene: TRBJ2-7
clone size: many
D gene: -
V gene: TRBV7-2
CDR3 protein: CASSDDREQYF
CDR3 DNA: TGTGCCAGCAGCGATGACAGGGAGCAGTACTTC

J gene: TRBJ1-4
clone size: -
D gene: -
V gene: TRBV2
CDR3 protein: CASSGWMGEKLFF
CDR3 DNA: TGTGCCAGCAGTGGATGGATGGGGGAAAAACTGTTTTTT

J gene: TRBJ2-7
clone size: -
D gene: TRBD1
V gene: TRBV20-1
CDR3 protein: CSADPGQGSHEQYF
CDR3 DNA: TGCAGTGCTGATCCGGGACAGGGTTCCCACGAGCAGTACTTC

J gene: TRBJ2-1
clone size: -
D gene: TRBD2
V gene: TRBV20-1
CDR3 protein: CSASLGLAGINEQFF
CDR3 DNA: TGCAGTGCTAGTTTGGGTCTAGCGGGGATAAATGAGCAGTTCTTC

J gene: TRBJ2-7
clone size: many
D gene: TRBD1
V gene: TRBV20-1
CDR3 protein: CSARDMNRGFYEQYF
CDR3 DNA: TGCAGTGCTAGAGATATGAACAGGGGGTTCTACGAGCAGTACTTC

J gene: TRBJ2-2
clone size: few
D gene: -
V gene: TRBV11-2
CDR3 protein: CASSFGWGLNTGELFF
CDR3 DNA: TGTGCCAGCAGCTTCGGGTGGGGGTTGAACACCGGGGAGCTGTTTTTT

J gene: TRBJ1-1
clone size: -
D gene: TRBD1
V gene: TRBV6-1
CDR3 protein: CASTTGEGSEAFF
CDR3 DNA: TGTGCCAGCACCACAGGGGAGGGATCGGAAGCTTTCTTT

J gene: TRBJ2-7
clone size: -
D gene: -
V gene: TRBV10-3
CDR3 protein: CAISASGSYEQYF
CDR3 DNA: TGTGCCATCAGTGCTTCGGGATCCTACGAGCAGTACTTC

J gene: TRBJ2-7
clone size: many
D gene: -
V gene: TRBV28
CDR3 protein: CASTSQPTYEQYF
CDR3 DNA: TGTGCCAGCACGAGCCAGCCAACCTACGAGCAGTACTTC

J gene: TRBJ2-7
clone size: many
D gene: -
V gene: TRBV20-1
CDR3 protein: CSAIQGVIVEQYF
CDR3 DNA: TGCAGTGCTATCCAGGGAGTAATTGTCGAGCAGTACTTC

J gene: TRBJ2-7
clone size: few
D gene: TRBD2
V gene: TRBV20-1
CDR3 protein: CSARVHPGLAEGFSDEQYF
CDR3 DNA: TGCAGTGCTAGAGTACACCCTGGACTAGCGGAGGGTTTTTCGGACGAGCAGTACTTC

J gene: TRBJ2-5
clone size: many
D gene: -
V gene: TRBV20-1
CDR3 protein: CSARDLAGETQYF
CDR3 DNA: TGCAGTGCTAGAGATTTGGCGGGAGAGACCCAGTACTTC

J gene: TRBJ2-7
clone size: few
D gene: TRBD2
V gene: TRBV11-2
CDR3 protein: CASSPGSSGRSSYEQYF
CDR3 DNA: TGTGCCAGCAGCCCAGGCTCTAGCGGGAGGTCCTCCTACGAGCAGTACTTC

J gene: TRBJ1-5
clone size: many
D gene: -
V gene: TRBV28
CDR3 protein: CASSPAGQYQPQHF
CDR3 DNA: TGTGCCAGCAGCCCCGCCGGACAGTATCAGCCCCAGCATTTT

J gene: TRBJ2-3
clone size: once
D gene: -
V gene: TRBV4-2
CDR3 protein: CASSQLRGGRTDTQYF
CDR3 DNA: TGTGCCAGCAGCCAATTAAGAGGGGGGCGCACAGATACGCAGTATTTT

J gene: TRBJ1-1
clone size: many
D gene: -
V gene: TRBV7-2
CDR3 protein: CASSRDGNTEAFF
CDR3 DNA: TGTGCCAGCAGCCGGGACGGAAACACTGAAGCTTTCTTT

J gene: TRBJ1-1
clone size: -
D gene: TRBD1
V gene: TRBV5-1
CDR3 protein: CASSLAPGQGWPTEAFF
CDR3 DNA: TGCGCCAGCAGCTTGGCTCCGGGACAGGGGTGGCCCACTGAAGCTTTCTTT

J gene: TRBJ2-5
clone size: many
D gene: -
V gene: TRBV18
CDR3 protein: CASSSRTGQETQYF
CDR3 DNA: TGTGCCAGCTCATCGCGGACGGGTCAAGAGACCCAGTACTTC

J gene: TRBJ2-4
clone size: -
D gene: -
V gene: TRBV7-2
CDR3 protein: CASSLIKDSLAKNIQYF
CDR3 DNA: TGTGCCAGCAGCTTAATAAAGGACAGCTTAGCCAAAAACATTCAGTACTTC

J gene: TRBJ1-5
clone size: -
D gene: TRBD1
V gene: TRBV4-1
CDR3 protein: CASSRGDREVQPQHF
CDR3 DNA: TGCGCCAGCAGCCGCGGCGACAGGGAGGTTCAGCCCCAGCATTTT

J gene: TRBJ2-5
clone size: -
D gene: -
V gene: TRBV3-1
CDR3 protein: CASSQDSWIGPKTQYF
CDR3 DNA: TGTGCCAGCAGCCAAGATTCTTGGATAGGGCCGAAGACCCAGTACTTC

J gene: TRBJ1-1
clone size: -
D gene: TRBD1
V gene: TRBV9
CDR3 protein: CASRPGVGTEGNTEAFF
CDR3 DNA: TGTGCCAGCAGACCCGGGGTTGGGACAGAGGGAAACACTGAAGCTTTCTTT

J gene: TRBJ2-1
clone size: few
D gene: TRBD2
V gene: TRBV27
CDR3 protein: CASSSLADPYNEQFF
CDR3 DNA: TGTGCCAGCAGCTCACTAGCGGACCCCTACAATGAGCAGTTCTTC

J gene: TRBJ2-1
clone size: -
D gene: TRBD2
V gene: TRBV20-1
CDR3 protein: CSARTSGTRQPSYNEQFF
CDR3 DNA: TGCAGTGCGAGGACTAGCGGGACACGCCAACCATCCTACAATGAGCAGTTCTTC

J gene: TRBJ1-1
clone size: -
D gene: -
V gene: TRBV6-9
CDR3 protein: CASSYGLGENTEAFF
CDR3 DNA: TGTGCCAGCAGTTACGGGTTAGGGGAGAACACTGAAGCTTTCTTT

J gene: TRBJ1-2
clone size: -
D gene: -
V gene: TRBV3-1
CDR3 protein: CASSDGRVGYTF
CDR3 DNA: TGTGCCAGCAGCGACGGCAGGGTTGGCTACACCTTC